The rows below give T cell receptor beta chains drawn from one sample of a study of T cells in Graves' hyperthyroidism and ophthalmopathy. MiXCR, applied by TCRdb to the multiplex PCR reads, yields one record per CDR3 protein. The data contain 400,000 or so distinct CDR3 sequences, about 15% of them seen just once; the ten biggest clones take up roughly a fifth. The sample consisted of blood. Every receptor here comes from an older woman with Graves' ophthalmopathy. Both conserved end residues are part of each CDR3. Clone size is stated in some rows and not others, as once, few, many or a class when expanded.

J gene: TRBJ2-1; clone size: many; V gene: TRBV18; CDR3 protein: CASSPRPSLHEQFF
J gene: TRBJ2-7; clone size: many; V gene: TRBV10-1; CDR3 protein: CASSKDRGDEQYF
J gene: TRBJ2-3; clone size: many; V gene: TRBV4-1; CDR3 protein: CASRPILRTDTQYF
J gene: TRBJ1-6; clone size: NA; V gene: TRBV5-6; CDR3 protein: CASSIGTAYNSPLHF
J gene: TRBJ2-3; clone size: many; V gene: TRBV12-3/TRBV12-4; CDR3 protein: CASSGHRAVLSTDTQYF
J gene: TRBJ2-5; clone size: NA; V gene: TRBV20-1; CDR3 protein: CSAKRGRETQYF
J gene: TRBJ2-5; clone size: many; V gene: TRBV28; CDR3 protein: CASSFHGRVPIKETQYF
J gene: TRBJ2-3; clone size: many; V gene: TRBV10-3; CDR3 protein: CAISGLETDTQYF
J gene: TRBJ2-2; clone size: NA; V gene: TRBV25-1; CDR3 protein: CASSEYNPGENTGELFF
J gene: TRBJ1-4; clone size: many; V gene: TRBV20-1; CDR3 protein: CSADPGTGYEKLFF
J gene: TRBJ2-7; clone size: many; V gene: TRBV20-1; CDR3 protein: CSARSGRKAGVAYEQYF
J gene: TRBJ2-2; clone size: NA; V gene: TRBV28; CDR3 protein: CASRRDRATGELVF
J gene: TRBJ2-3; clone size: many; V gene: TRBV29-1; CDR3 protein: CSVEGGGLRLAGGALSTDTQYF
J gene: TRBJ2-2; clone size: many; V gene: TRBV20-1; CDR3 protein: CSARQGAGTGELFF
J gene: TRBJ1-6; clone size: many; V gene: TRBV28; CDR3 protein: CASSLGIVSSYNSPLHF
J gene: TRBJ1-1; clone size: NA; V gene: TRBV6-6; CDR3 protein: CASSYSSPGPGEAFF
J gene: TRBJ2-3; clone size: NA; V gene: TRBV5-5; CDR3 protein: CASSLRDRAREVLAGITDTQYF
J gene: TRBJ2-1; clone size: many; V gene: TRBV28; CDR3 protein: CASGYGGPSYNEQFF